The 16 T cell receptor beta chains reported below all come from one sample, sequenced in a study of T-cell memory formation after mild COVID-19. TCRdb analysed the 5' RACE reads with MiXCR anew, one entry per CDR3 protein. Here the sample spans roughly 29,000 distinct CDR3 sequences, roughly 12% being singletons. Specimen: PBMCs or a T cell subset sorted from them (not recorded which). The receptors come from an adult woman who had mild COVID-19 (a few samples of this study predate the infection). Cell type and time point are not known.

This clonotype has ten or more counts. CDR3 amino acids: CASSVGLAGGPRFGNEQFF. The CDR3 DNA follows: TGTGCCAGCAGCGTTGGACTAGCGGGAGGGCCCCGTTTCGGCAATGAGCAGTTCTTC. The J gene is TRBJ2-1, the V gene TRBV5-8, with 15 nucleotides matching TRBD2. The CDR3 loop spans 19 amino acids. With 4 bases clipped from V and 6 bases from J, the junction kept 14 bases outside the gene matches. Germline V gene sequence: CDR1 SGHTS, CDR2 YDEGEE.

This clonotype has a count of ten or more. This chain connects TRBV2 to TRBJ1-1, with 7 bases fitting TRBD1. Germline values: CDR1 SNHLY, CDR2 FYNNEI. V lost 7 bases to trimming and J lost 0 bases; unmatched junction nucleotides: 5. The CDR3 covers 14 residues. The CDR3 nucleotides are TGTGCCAGCATTCCGGGACAGATGAACACTGAAGCTTTCTTT. Translating gives CASIPGQMNTEAFF.

About this clonotype itself: A much larger clone differs by one base, so this may be a read error. This likely comes from a read error, as the CDR3 has no conserved phenylalanine or tryptophan at its end. This rearrangement joins TRBV6-5 to TRBJ2-7, with 9 bases fitting TRBD2. The CDR3 loop spans 15 amino acids. V trimming: 8 bases; J trimming: 2 bases; junction bases outside the gene matches: 10. The germline V gene has CDR1 MNHEY and CDR2 SVGAGI. CDR3 bases: TGTGCCAGCCGTAGAGGGCGGGGGGGGACCTACGAGCAGTACCTC. Translating it yields CASRRGRGGTYEQYL.

There are many counts of this clonotype. The CDR3 nucleotides read TGCAGTGCTAGAGATGCATACGAGCAGTACTTC. Translated, it gives CSARDAYEQYF. The rearrangement uses TRBV20-1 and TRBJ2-7; no clear D gene. The V gene's germline CDR1 is DFQATT and CDR2 SNEGSKA (reference sequence). Trimming shortened V by 0 bases and J by 4 bases, and 4 bases separated the two germline ends. This CDR3 is 11 amino acids long.

This clonotype was recorded many times. This chain uses TRBV21-1 with TRBJ2-3. TRBV21-1 counts as a pseudogene. The CDR3 has 14 amino acids. The CDR3, as DNA: TGTGCCAGCAGCAAAGGGTGGGAGCCAGATACGCAGTATTTT. Its protein product is CASSKGWEPDTQYF.

In this sample, this clonotype turned up many times. This chain joins TRBV20-1 and TRBJ2-7, with D perhaps matching TRBD1 (5 bases). The length of the CDR3 is 12 residues. Trimming removed 0 bases from V and 5 bases from J, with 8 bases in between. The V gene's germline CDR1 is DFQATT and CDR2 SNEGSKA (reference sequence). The CDR3 protein is CSARDRAHEQYF. The CDR3 DNA reads as TGCAGTGCTAGAGACAGGGCCCACGAGCAGTACTTC.

This clonotype occurred many times. V gene TRBV3-1 combines with J gene TRBJ2-1, with D unclear. The CDR3 is 13 amino acids. V was clipped by 0 bases and J by 8 bases, with 8 bases between them. Germline assignment: CDR1 LGHDT and CDR2 YNNKEL (reference sequence). The CDR3 DNA sequence: TGTGCCAGCAGCCAAGATGATCGACATGAGCAGTTCTTC. It yields the protein CASSQDDRHEQFF.

This clonotype has a count of ten or more. The CDR3 DNA follows: TGTGCCAGCAGCTTGAACGGGGAGATATACAATGAGCAGTTCTTC. The encoded protein is CASSLNGEIYNEQFF. V is TRBV5-6 and J is TRBJ2-1; D is possibly TRBD2 (5 bases). The CDR3 length is 15 residues. CDR1 is SGHDT and CDR2 is YYEEEE in the germline V gene. Trimming took 1 base from V and 4 from J, leaving 12 bases between them.

This clonotype came up many times. The chain has TRBV10-2 and TRBJ2-2; unclear D gene. The V and J ends lost 5 bases and 6 bases respectively, with 13 bases between them. Germline V CDR1 and CDR2: WSHSY, SAAADI. The CDR3 is 14 amino acids. The CDR3: CASSSEGLSGELFF. The CDR3 DNA is TGCGCCAGCAGTAGTGAAGGGTTGTCCGGGGAGCTGTTTTTT.

There are many counts of this clonotype. The chain couples TRBV2 to TRBJ2-2, with TRBD1 matching over 10 bases. The CDR3 extends over 14 amino acids. Trimming took 5 bases from V and 5 from J; bases not matched to a gene: 2. Germline V lookup: CDR1 SNHLY, CDR2 FYNNEI. In nucleotides, the CDR3 is TGTGCCAGCAGTTGGACAGGGGGAACCGGGGAGCTGTTTTTT. Translation: CASSWTGGTGELFF.

This clonotype was counted ten times or more. J is TRBJ2-7 and V is TRBV3-1; D is possibly TRBD1 (5 bases). CDR3 length: 16 residues. Trimming stripped 4 bases from V and 4 bases from J, with 20 bases between. The germline V gene has CDR1 LGHDT and CDR2 YNNKEL (reference sequence). The DNA of the CDR3 is TGTGCCAGCAGCCGGACATCAGGCGCGAGATCGTACGAGCAGTACTTC. Translating it yields CASSRTSGARSYEQYF.

This clonotype was counted ten times or more. The J gene is TRBJ1-2, the V gene TRBV4-2; weak D call: TRBD1 (5 bases). Trimming stripped 0 bases from V and 2 bases from J, with 10 bases between. Germline-derived CDR1 and CDR2 are LGHNA and YNFKEQ. The CDR3 is 15 residues long. The CDR3: CASSQDTGTNYGYTF. CDR3 DNA sequence: TGTGCCAGCAGCCAAGATACAGGCACAAACTATGGCTACACCTTC.

In this sample, this clonotype turned up many times. J is TRBJ1-1 and V is TRBV5-6; D is uncertain. Trimming cost V 2 bases and J 1 base, with 9 bases left between them. This CDR3 comprises 14 residues. Germline V lookup: CDR1 SGHDT, CDR2 YYEEEE. The chain's CDR3 is CASSFASGNTEAFF. The CDR3 coding sequence is TGTGCCAGCAGCTTTGCAAGCGGGAACACTGAAGCTTTCTTT. The complete variable domain, with remaining parts taken from reference TRBV5-6 and TRBJ1-1, reads DAGVTQSPTHLIKTRGQQVTLRCSPKSGHDTVSWYQQALGQGPQFIFQYYEEEERQRGNFPDRFSGHQFPNYSSELNVNALLLGDSALYLCASSFASGNTEAFFGQGTRLTVV.

This clonotype appeared many times. As DNA, the CDR3 is TGTGCCAGCGCCGGGACCCCCTACTACGAGCAGTACTTC. Its protein product is CASAGTPYYEQYF. V is TRBV27 and J is TRBJ2-7; possibly TRBD1 or TRBD2 for D (5 bases each). V gave up 8 bases and J gave up 3 bases, with 14 bases separating them. Germline V CDR1 and CDR2: MNHEY, SMNVEV (reference sequence). CDR3 length: 13 residues.

This clonotype ranks as medium-sized. J is TRBJ2-2 and V is TRBV5-1, with a possible D match to TRBD1 (5 bases). Deletions cut 4 bases from V and 0 bases from J, with 16 bases between. The germline V gene has CDR1 SGHRS and CDR2 YFSETQ. This CDR3 contains 17 residues. The CDR3 coding sequence is TGCGCCAGCAGCAAGGGGCACAGAGATCCGAACACCGGGGAGCTGTTTTTT. It yields the protein CASSKGHRDPNTGELFF.

This clonotype was recorded at least ten times. This chain joins TRBV6-6 and TRBJ1-1; the D gene is possibly TRBD1 (5 bases). The CDR3 covers 14 residues. Trimming removed 6 bases from V and 1 base from J, with 12 bases in between. The V gene's germline CDR1 is MNHNY and CDR2 SVGAGI (reference sequence). The CDR3 coding sequence is TGTGCCAGCAGCTATACCGACAGGAACACTGAAGCTTTCTTT. Amino acids: CASSYTDRNTEAFF.